This entry concerns a single TCR beta chain. V lost 3 bases and J lost 6, with 11 bases in between. The CDR3 runs 14 residues. Germline values: CDR1 MDHEN, CDR2 SYDVKM. 60 Vbeta and 13 Jbeta primers were used in PCR. Here immunoSEQ multiplex PCR was the method, and the copy in TCRdb shows in-frame clones only, minus some. The sample has 120,000 to 150,000 clones; 76% are singletons. This entry is derived from a study of cytomegalovirus exposure and HLA in healthy donors. The chain joins TRBV28 to TRBJ2-2, with a possible D match to TRBD1 (5 bases). Sequenced: PBMCs. The receptor comes from a man aged 35-49 years in good health and CMV-seronegative. The CDR3 DNA follows: TGTGCCAGCAGTTTTCAGGGTAACGCCGGGGAGCTGTTTTTT. Encoded protein: CASSFQGNAGELFF.